This T cell receptor (beta chain) stems from a study of cytomegalovirus exposure and HLA in healthy donors. Sequenced by immunoSEQ multiplex PCR; TCRdb stores in-frame clones only, minus some. This sample yields about 140,000 clones, of which just under 85% are seen a single time; 25% to 30% belongs to the top ten. Germline V gene data show CDR1 as SGHTA and CDR2 as FQGNSA. V lost 5 bases to trimming and J lost 7 bases; unmatched junction nucleotides: 7. This CDR3 spans 14 amino acids. The receptor's source is a man younger than 45 in good health and CMV-seropositive. Sequenced material: PBMCs. The rearrangement links TRBV7-2 to TRBJ1-4; 7 bases line up with TRBD1. The CDR3 DNA follows: TGTGCCAGCAGCGACTACAGGGGAAGTGAAAAACTGTTTTTT. Translating gives CASSDYRGSEKLFF.